Following are 23 T cell receptor beta chains from one sample sequenced in a study of cytomegalovirus exposure and HLA in healthy donors. Use of 60 Vbeta and 13 Jbeta primers characterized the PCR. Sequenced by immunoSEQ multiplex PCR; TCRdb stores in-frame clones only, minus some. The sample contains roughly 160,000 clones, over 60% of which appear only once. Sequencing used PBMCs. The receptors were sampled from a man over 45 in good health and CMV-seropositive.

V and J are TRBV7-9 and TRBJ2-4; TRBD1 agrees at 8 bases. Germline V gene lookup returns CDR1 SEHNR and CDR2 FQNEAQ (reference sequence). The CDR3 is made up of 13 amino acids. V dropped 3 bases and J dropped 8; count of bases not matched to a gene: 3. Here the CDR3 reads CASSLTGVDIQYF. DNA of the CDR3: TGTGCCAGCAGCTTGACAGGGGTGGACATTCAGTACTTC.

The chain is built from TRBV5-6 and TRBJ2-7; perhaps TRBD1 as D (6 bases). Trimming left V 1 base short and J 4 bases short, with 15 bases between. CDR1 is SGHDT, CDR2 YYEEEE, per germline. This CDR3 is built from 15 residues. The CDR3 bases are TGTGCCAGCAGCTTGTTCAGGGGCAGTCGATACGAGCAGTACTTC. Its translation: CASSLFRGSRYEQYF.

V usage is TRBV29-1 and J usage is TRBJ1-1, with D unresolved. Germline CDR1 SQVTM, CDR2 ANQGSEA. The germline V and J ends were trimmed by 8 bases and 0 bases, with 7 bases remaining between them. The CDR3 runs 11 residues. In DNA, the CDR3 is TGCAGCACCGAGCTGAACACTGAAGCTTTCTTT. Translation gives CSTELNTEAFF.

Regarding this clone: Relative to the germline gene, one junction end is altered; a read error may explain this. The chain is built from TRBV23-1 and TRBJ1-2; D not certain. TRBV23-1 is sorted into the ORF group, with uncertain function. This CDR3 is built from 11 residues. CDR3 sequence reads: CASSHCYLSFF. CDR3 in DNA: TGCGCCAGCAGTCATTGTTACCTGAGCTTTTTC.

This chain links TRBV13 with TRBJ2-7; TRBD2 agrees at 11 bases. Germline CDR1 reads PRHDT; CDR2 reads FYEKMQ (reference sequence). This CDR3 has 14 amino acids. V shed 0 bases, J shed 8 bases, and the junction held 3 bases outside the gene matches. The CDR3 here is CASSLGLAGEKQYF. The CDR3 DNA follows: TGTGCCAGCAGCTTAGGACTAGCGGGGGAGAAGCAGTACTTC.

This rearrangement joins TRBV7-2 to TRBJ2-7; the D gene is possibly TRBD1 (6 bases). Germline lookup yields CDR1 SGHTA and CDR2 FQGNSA. The CDR3 consists of 16 residues. The V and J ends lost 5 bases and 5 bases respectively, with 22 bases between them. The DNA of the CDR3 is TGTGCCAGCAGCAAGGTCACAGGGAAGGCTAGCCACGAGCAGTACTTC. Protein: CASSKVTGKASHEQYF.

V usage is TRBV5-1 and J usage is TRBJ2-7, with 8 bases matching TRBD1. Germline loops: CDR1 SGHRS, CDR2 YFSETQ. V lost 4 bases and J lost 6; bases outside the gene matches: 3. This CDR3 region has 12 residues. The CDR3: CASSADRGEQYF. For the CDR3, the DNA is TGCGCCAGCAGCGCCGACAGGGGCGAGCAGTACTTC. Full variable domain (remainder filled in from reference TRBV5-1 and TRBJ2-7): KAGVTQTPRYLIKTRGQQVTLSCSPISGHRSVSWYQQTPGQGLQFLFEYFSETQRNKGNFPGRFSGRQFSNSRSEMNVSTLELGDSALYLCASSADRGEQYFGPGTRLTVT.

This sequence joins TRBV7-9 and TRBJ2-1; tentatively, D is TRBD2 (5 bases). In germline, CDR1 is SEHNR, CDR2 FQNEAQ (reference sequence). The germline V and J ends were trimmed by 1 base and 8 bases, with 15 bases remaining between them. The CDR3 spans 15 residues. The CDR3 nucleotides read TGTGCCAGCAGCTTAGGGTCGGGCGGGCCCCATGAGCAGTTCTTC. Its translation is CASSLGSGGPHEQFF.

This chain links TRBV11-3 with TRBJ2-3; possibly TRBD1 for D (6 bases). The germline gives CDR1 SGHNT, CDR2 YENEEA. CDR3 length: 15 amino acids. V lost 4 bases and J 6 bases, leaving 17 bases between the germline ends. The CDR3: CASSSRGRGSDTQYF. Here the CDR3 DNA reads TGTGCCAGCAGCTCCAGGGGAAGGGGTTCGGATACGCAGTATTTT.

The rearrangement uses TRBV5-1 and TRBJ1-5, with 7 bases fitting TRBD1. Germline V CDR1 and CDR2: SGHRS, YFSETQ. Trimming cost V 4 bases and J 4 bases; bases outside gene matches: 5. The CDR3 runs to 14 residues. CDR3 coding DNA: TGCGCCAGCAGCGAAGACAGGGAAAATCAGCCCCAGCATTTT. This codes for CASSEDRENQPQHF.

With regard to this clone: The junction departs from germline at one end; a sequencing error may be responsible. The chain joins TRBV7-9 to TRBJ2-7, with a possible D match to TRBD2 (5 bases). The CDR3 has 16 amino acids. Germline CDR1 SEHNR, CDR2 FQNEAQ (reference sequence). This CDR3 reads CSSSSTAEAGNYEQYF. As DNA, the CDR3 is TGTTCCAGCAGCTCGACTGCAGAGGCCGGGAACTACGAGCAGTACTTC.

CDR3 DNA: TGCGCCAGCAGCCAAGATCCGGACAGGCTCGCTTGGCTGTTTTTT. Residues: CASSQDPDRLAWLFF. This chain uses TRBV4-1 with TRBJ1-4, with 7 bases fitting TRBD1. Germline V gene lookup returns CDR1 MGHRA and CDR2 YSYEKL. The CDR3 consists of 15 residues. The ends lost 0 bases at V and 14 bases at J; junction bases unmatched: 12.

The J gene is TRBJ1-4, the V gene TRBV19; tentatively, D is TRBD1 (5 bases). CDR3 length: 15 amino acids. Deletions cut 5 bases from V and 0 bases from J, with 10 bases between. Germline loops: CDR1 LNHDA, CDR2 SQIVND (reference sequence). CDR3 protein: CASSQTGATNEKLFF. The CDR3 coding sequence is TGTGCCAGTAGTCAAACAGGAGCAACTAATGAAAAACTGTTTTTT.

This sequence joins TRBV5-1 and TRBJ2-3; 9 bases fit TRBD1. Germline lookup yields CDR1 SGHRS and CDR2 YFSETQ. The CDR3 loop spans 18 amino acids. The ends lost 0 bases at V and 1 base at J; junction bases unmatched: 9. The CDR3 reads CASSLVGGRTGGTDTQYF. The CDR3 DNA sequence: TGCGCCAGCAGCTTGGTGGGGGGACGGACAGGGGGCACAGATACGCAGTATTTT. Together with reference TRBV5-1 and TRBJ2-3, the CDR3 gives the full variable domain: KAGVTQTPRYLIKTRGQQVTLSCSPISGHRSVSWYQQTPGQGLQFLFEYFSETQRNKGNFPGRFSGRQFSNSRSEMNVSTLELGDSALYLCASSLVGGRTGGTDTQYFGPGTRLTVL.

This clone was seen more than once but under ten times. This rearrangement joins TRBV2 to TRBJ1-1, with D unclear. The CDR3 covers 13 residues. Trimming removed 3 bases from V and 1 base from J, with 6 bases in between. CDR1 and CDR2 from the germline V gene are SNHLY and FYNNEI. The DNA of the CDR3 is TGTGCCAGCAGTGAGCGAGGGAACACTGAAGCTTTCTTT. It yields the protein CASSERGNTEAFF.

The rearrangement links TRBV19 to TRBJ1-5; 7 nucleotides agree with TRBD1. V was pared by 8 bases and J by 9 bases, with 10 bases of the junction left unmatched. From germline, CDR1 is LNHDA and CDR2 SQIVND (reference sequence). CDR3 length: 13 amino acids. CDR3 in DNA: TGTGCCAGTCAGGCGTCAGGGGGTACGCCCCAGCATTTT. The encoded protein is CASQASGGTPQHF. The full variable domain, rest sourced from reference TRBV19 and TRBJ1-5, is DGGITQSPKYLFRKEGQNVTLSCEQNLNHDAMYWYRQDPGQGLRLIYYSQIVNDFQKGDIAEGYSVSREKKESFPLTVTSAQKNPTAFYLCASQASGGTPQHFGDGTRLSIL.

The V call is TRBV2, the J call TRBJ1-5, with 10 bases matching TRBD1. The length of the CDR3 is 15 residues. Trimming at V came to 7 bases and at J to 3 bases, leaving 6 bases not matched to a gene. Germline-derived CDR1 and CDR2 are SNHLY and FYNNEI. The CDR3 DNA is TGTGCCAGCACTAGACAGGGGGCGATCAATCAGCCCCAGCATTTT. Its translation: CASTRQGAINQPQHF. Drawing the rest from reference TRBV2 and TRBJ1-5, the complete variable domain is EPEVTQTPSHQVTQMGQEVILRCVPISNHLYFYWYRQILGQKVEFLVSFYNNEISEKSEIFDDQFSVERPDGSNFTLKIRSTKLEDSAMYFCASTRQGAINQPQHFGDGTRLSIL.

The V gene is TRBV7-9, the J gene TRBJ1-2; D remains unclear. Between the trimmed V and J ends, which lost 1 base and 2 bases, there was a span of 11 bases. This CDR3 contains 15 residues. Germline-derived CDR1 and CDR2 are SEHNR and FQNEAQ (reference sequence). The DNA of the CDR3 is TGTGCCAGCAGCTTAGGGTCAGAAGCGAACTATGGCTACACCTTC. This encodes CASSLGSEANYGYTF.

The chain uses TRBV2 and TRBJ2-3, with 10 bases matching TRBD1. With 4 bases clipped from V and 4 bases from J, the junction kept 8 bases outside the gene matches. This CDR3 has 16 amino acids. CDR1 SNHLY and CDR2 FYNNEI come from the germline V gene. The CDR3 is CASSGGTGVSSDTQYF. CDR3 coding DNA: TGTGCCAGCAGTGGGGGGACAGGGGTAAGCTCAGATACGCAGTATTTT.

J is TRBJ1-2 and V is TRBV28, with 7 bases lining up with TRBD1. Germline CDR1 is MDHEN and CDR2 is SYDVKM. The CDR3 is 13 amino acids. Losses at the gene ends were 6 bases for V and 4 bases for J; bases not matched to a gene: 5. Here the CDR3 DNA reads TGTGCCAGCAGAAGACAGGGATCCTATGGCTACACCTTC. Translation: CASRRQGSYGYTF.

The chain uses TRBV18 and TRBJ1-2; 9 bases map to TRBD1. CDR3 size: 13 residues. Germline values: CDR1 KGHSH, CDR2 LQKENI. V dropped 3 bases and J dropped 8; count of bases not matched to a gene: 4. CDR3 residues: CASSPGTGFGYTF. The CDR3 DNA sequence: TGTGCCAGCTCACCCGGGACAGGGTTCGGCTACACCTTC.

To note about this clone: The junction differs from germline at one of its ends, possibly a read error. CDR3 sequence (DNA): TGTGCCGCCAGCAGAGACCGACAGGGCAATCAGCCCCAGCATTTT. Amino acids: CAASRDRQGNQPQHF. This sequence joins TRBV15 and TRBJ1-5; a weak D match, TRBD1 (6 bases). Germline V gives CDR1 LNHNV, CDR2 YYDKDF (reference sequence). The CDR3 runs 15 residues. The variable domain in full, completed from reference TRBV15 and TRBJ1-5, reads DAMVIQNPRYQVTQFGKPVTLSCSQTLNHNVMYWYQQKSSQAPKLLFHYYDKDFNNEADTPDNFQSRRPNTSFCFLDIRSPGLGDTAMYLCAASRDRQGNQPQHFGDGTRLSIL.

This chain joins TRBV6-5 and TRBJ1-1; D gene uncertain. The CDR3 extends over 15 amino acids. Germline V gene lookup returns CDR1 MNHEY and CDR2 SVGAGI. The germline V and J ends were trimmed by 2 bases and 1 base, with 11 bases remaining between them. The CDR3: CASSYRSRRNTEAFF. DNA for the CDR3: TGTGCCAGCAGTTACCGATCGAGGAGGAACACTGAAGCTTTCTTT.